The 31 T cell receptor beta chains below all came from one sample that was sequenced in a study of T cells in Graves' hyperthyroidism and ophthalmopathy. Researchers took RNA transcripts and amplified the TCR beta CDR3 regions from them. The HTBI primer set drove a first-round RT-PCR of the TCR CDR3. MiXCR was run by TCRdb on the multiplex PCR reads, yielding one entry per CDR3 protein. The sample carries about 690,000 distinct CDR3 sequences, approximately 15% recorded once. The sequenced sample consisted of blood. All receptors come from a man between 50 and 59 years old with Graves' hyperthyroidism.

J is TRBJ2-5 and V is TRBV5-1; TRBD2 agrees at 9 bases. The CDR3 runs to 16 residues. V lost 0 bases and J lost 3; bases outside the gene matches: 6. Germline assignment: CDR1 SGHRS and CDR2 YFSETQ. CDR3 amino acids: CASSLDVLAGEETQYF. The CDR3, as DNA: TGCGCCAGCAGCTTGGACGTTTTAGCGGGAGAAGAGACCCAGTACTTC.

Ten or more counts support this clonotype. The CDR3 sequence is CASSYQGPRTDTQYF. The CDR3 bases are TGTGCCAGCAGTTACCAGGGACCACGCACAGATACGCAGTATTTT. The rearrangement links TRBV6-2 or TRBV6-3 to TRBJ2-3, with D possibly called TRBD1 or TRBD2 (5 bases each). V was cut by 2 bases and J by 1 base, with 10 bases left in between. CDR3 length: 15 residues. Germline CDR1 and CDR2: MNHEY and SVGEGT.

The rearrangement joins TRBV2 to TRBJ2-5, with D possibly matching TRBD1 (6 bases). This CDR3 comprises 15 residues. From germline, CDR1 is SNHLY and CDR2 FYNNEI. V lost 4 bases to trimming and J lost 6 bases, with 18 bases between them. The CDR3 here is CASSGGPPAAKTQYF. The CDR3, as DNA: TGTGCCAGCAGTGGGGGGCCCCCGGCGGCCAAGACCCAGTACTTC.

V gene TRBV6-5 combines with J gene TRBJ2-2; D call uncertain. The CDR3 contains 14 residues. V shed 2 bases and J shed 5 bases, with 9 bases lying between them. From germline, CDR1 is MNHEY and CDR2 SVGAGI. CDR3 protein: CASSYARATGELFF. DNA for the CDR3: TGTGCCAGCAGTTACGCTAGGGCAACCGGGGAGCTGTTTTTT.

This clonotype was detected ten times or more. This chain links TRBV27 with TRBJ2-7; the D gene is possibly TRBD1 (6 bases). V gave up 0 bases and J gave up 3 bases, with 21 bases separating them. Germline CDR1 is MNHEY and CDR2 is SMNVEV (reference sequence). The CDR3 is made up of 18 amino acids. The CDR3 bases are TGTGCCAGCAGTTTATCTCCCAGGGGACATTCTGGGGGCTACGAGCAGTACTTC. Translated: CASSLSPRGHSGGYEQYF.

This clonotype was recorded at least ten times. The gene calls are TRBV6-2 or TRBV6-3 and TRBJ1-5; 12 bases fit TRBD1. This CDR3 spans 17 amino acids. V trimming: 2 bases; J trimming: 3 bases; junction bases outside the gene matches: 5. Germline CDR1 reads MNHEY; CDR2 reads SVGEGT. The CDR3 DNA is TGTGCCAGCAGTTACCCCGGGACAGGGGGCTTCAATCAGCCCCAGCATTTT. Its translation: CASSYPGTGGFNQPQHF.

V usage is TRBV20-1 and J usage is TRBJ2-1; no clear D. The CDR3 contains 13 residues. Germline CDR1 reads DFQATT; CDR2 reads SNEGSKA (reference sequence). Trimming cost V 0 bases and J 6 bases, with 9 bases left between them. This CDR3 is CSARDTLVNEQFF. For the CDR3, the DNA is TGCAGTGCTAGAGATACCCTAGTCAATGAGCAGTTCTTC.

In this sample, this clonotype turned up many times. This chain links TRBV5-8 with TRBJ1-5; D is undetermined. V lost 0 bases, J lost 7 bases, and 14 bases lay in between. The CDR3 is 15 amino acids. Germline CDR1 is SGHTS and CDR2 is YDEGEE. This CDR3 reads CASSLVGEAWQPQHF. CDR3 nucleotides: TGTGCCAGCAGCTTGGTCGGGGAGGCTTGGCAGCCCCAGCATTTT.

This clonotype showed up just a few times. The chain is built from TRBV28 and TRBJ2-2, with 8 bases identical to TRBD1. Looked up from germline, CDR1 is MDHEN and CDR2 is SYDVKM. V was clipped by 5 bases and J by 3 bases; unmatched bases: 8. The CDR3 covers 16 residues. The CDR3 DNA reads TGTGCCAGCAGTCTCGATCGACAGGGGTACACCGGGGAGCTGTTTTTT. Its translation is CASSLDRQGYTGELFF.

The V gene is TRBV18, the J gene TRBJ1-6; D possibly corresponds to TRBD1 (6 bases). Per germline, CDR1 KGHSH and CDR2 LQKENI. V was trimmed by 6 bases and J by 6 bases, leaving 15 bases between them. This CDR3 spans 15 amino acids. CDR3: CASSQSGGFNSPLHF. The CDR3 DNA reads TGTGCCAGCTCGCAATCGGGGGGCTTTAATTCACCCCTCCACTTT.

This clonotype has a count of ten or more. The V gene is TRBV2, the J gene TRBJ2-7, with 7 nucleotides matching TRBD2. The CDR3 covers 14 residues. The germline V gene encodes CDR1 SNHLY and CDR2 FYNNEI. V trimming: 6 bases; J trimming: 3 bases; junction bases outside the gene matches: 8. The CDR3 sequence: CASRGGAAFYEQYF. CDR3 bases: TGTGCCAGCAGGGGAGGGGCCGCGTTCTACGAGCAGTACTTC.

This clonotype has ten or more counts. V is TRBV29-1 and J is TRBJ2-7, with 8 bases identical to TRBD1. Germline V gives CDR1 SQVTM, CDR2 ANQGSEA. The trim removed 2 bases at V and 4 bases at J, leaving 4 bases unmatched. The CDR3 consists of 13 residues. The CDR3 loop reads CSVEWDRSYEQYF. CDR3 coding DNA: TGCAGCGTTGAATGGGACAGGTCGTACGAGCAGTACTTC.

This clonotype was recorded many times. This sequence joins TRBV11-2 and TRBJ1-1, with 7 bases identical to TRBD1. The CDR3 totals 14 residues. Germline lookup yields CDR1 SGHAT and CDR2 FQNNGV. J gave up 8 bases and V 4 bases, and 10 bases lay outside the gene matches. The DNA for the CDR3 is TGTGCCAGCAGCTCGGGACAGCGGAATACCGAAGCTTTCTTT. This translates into CASSSGQRNTEAFF.

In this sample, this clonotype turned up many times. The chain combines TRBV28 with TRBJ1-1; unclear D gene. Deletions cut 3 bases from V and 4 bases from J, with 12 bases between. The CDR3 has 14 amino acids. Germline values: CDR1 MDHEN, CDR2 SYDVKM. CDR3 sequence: CASSFMGFGTEAFF. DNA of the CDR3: TGTGCCAGCAGTTTTATGGGCTTTGGCACTGAAGCTTTCTTT.

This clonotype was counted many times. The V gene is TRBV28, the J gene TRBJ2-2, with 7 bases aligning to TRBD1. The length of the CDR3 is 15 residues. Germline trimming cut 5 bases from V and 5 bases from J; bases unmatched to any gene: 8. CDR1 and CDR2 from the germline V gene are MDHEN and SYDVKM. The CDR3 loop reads CASSLLYRGTGELFF. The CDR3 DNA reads TGTGCCAGCAGTCTTCTTTACAGGGGAACCGGGGAGCTGTTTTTT.

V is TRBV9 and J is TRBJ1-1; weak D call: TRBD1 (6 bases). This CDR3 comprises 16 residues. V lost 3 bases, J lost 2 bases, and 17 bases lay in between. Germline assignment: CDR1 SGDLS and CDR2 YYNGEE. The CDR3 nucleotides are TGTGCCAGCAGCGCCCATGAGGGGGGAGGTAACACTGAAGCTTTCTTT. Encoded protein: CASSAHEGGGNTEAFF.

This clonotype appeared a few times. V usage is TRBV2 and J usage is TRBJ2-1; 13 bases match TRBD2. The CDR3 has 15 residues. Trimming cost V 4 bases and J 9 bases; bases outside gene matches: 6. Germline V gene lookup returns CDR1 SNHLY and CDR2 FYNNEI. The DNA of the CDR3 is TGTGCCAGCAGTGGAGGGACTAGCGGGATTGGTGAGCAGTTCTTC. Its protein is CASSGGTSGIGEQFF.

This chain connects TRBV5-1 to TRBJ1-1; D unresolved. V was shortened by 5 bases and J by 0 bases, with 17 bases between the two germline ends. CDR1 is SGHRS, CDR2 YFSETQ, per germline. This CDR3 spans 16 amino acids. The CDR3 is CASRFTLRTVNTEAFF. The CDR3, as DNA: TGCGCCAGCAGATTTACCCTCAGGACGGTGAACACTGAAGCTTTCTTT.

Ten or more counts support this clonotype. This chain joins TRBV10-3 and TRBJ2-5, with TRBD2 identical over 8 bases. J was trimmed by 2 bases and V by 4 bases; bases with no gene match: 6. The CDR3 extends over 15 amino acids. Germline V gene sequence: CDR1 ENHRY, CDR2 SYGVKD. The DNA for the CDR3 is TGTGCCATCAGTGGAAGCGGGAGCCGACAAGAGACCCAGTACTTC. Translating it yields CAISGSGSRQETQYF.

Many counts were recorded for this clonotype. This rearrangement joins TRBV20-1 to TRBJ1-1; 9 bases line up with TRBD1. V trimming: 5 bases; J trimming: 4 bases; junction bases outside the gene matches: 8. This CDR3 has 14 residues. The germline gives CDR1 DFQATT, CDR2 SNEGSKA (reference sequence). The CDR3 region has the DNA TGCAGTGCTCGGAACACAGGGGGCTTCACTGAAGCTTTCTTT. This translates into CSARNTGGFTEAFF.

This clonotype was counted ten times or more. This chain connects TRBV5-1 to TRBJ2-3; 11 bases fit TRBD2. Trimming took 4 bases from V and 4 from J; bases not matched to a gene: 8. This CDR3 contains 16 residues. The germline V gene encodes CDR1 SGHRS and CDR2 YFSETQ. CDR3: CASSQSLAGGADTQYF. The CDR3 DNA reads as TGCGCCAGCAGCCAATCGCTAGCGGGAGGAGCAGATACGCAGTATTTT.

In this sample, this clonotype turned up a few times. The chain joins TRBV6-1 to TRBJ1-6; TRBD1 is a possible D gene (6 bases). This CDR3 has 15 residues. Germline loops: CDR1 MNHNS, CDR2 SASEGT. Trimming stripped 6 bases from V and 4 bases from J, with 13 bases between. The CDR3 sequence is CASRRDTPYNSPLHF. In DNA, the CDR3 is TGTGCCAGCAGGCGGGACACACCGTATAATTCACCCCTCCACTTT.

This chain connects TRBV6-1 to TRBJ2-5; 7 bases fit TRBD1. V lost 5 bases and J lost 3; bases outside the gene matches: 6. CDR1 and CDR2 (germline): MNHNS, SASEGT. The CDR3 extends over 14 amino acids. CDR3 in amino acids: CASSTTGTEETQYF. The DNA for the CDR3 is TGTGCCAGCAGTACAACCGGGACAGAAGAGACCCAGTACTTC.

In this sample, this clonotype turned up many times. DNA for the CDR3: TGTGCCAGCAAATATGATCCAAACACTGAAGCTTTCTTT. It is translated as CASKYDPNTEAFF. The chain couples TRBV2 to TRBJ1-1; D gene unclear. Germline loops: CDR1 SNHLY, CDR2 FYNNEI. This CDR3 comprises 13 residues. V was cut by 7 bases and J by 2 bases, with 11 bases left in between.

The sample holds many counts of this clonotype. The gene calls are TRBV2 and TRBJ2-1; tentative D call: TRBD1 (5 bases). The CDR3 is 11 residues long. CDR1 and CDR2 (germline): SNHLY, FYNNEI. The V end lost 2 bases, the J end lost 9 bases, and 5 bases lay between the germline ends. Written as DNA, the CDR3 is TGTGCCAGCAGTGAACAGGGTGAGCAGTTCTTC. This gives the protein CASSEQGEQFF.

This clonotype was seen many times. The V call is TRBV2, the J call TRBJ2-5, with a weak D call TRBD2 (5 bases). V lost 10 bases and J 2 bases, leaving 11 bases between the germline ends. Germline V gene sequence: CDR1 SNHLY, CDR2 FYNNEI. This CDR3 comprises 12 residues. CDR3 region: CAIARAQETQYF. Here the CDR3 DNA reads TGTGCCATCGCGCGGGCTCAAGAGACCCAGTACTTC.

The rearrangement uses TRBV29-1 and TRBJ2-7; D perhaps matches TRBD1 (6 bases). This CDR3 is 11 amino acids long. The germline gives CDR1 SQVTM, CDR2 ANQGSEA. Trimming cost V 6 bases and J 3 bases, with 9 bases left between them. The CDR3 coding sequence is TGCAGCGTGGTACAGGGCTACGAGCAGTACTTC. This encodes CSVVQGYEQYF.

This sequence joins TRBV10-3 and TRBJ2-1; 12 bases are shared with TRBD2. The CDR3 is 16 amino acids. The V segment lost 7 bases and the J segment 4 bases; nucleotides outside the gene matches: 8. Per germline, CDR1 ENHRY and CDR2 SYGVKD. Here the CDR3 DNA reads TGTGCCATCAACGGGGAACTAGCGGGAGGTTACAATGAGCAGTTCTTC. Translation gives CAINGELAGGYNEQFF.

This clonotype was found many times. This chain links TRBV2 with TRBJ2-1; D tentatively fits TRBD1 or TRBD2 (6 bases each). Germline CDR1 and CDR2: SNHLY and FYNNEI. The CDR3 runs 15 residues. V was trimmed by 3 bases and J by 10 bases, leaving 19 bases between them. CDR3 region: CASSEEGGGRTEQFF. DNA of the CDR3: TGTGCCAGCAGTGAGGAGGGGGGAGGCCGGACGGAGCAGTTCTTC.

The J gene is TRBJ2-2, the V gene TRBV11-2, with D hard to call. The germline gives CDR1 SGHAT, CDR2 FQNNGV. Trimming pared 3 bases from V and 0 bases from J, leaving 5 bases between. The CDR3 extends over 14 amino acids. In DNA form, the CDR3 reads TGTGCCAGCAGCTTGACCTCGAACACCGGGGAGCTGTTTTTT. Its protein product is CASSLTSNTGELFF.

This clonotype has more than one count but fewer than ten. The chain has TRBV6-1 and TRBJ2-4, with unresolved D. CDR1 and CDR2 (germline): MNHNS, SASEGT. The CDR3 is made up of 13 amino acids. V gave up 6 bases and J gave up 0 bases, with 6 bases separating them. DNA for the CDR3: TGTGCCAGCAGGAACATAGCCAAAAACATTCAGTACTTC. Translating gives CASRNIAKNIQYF.